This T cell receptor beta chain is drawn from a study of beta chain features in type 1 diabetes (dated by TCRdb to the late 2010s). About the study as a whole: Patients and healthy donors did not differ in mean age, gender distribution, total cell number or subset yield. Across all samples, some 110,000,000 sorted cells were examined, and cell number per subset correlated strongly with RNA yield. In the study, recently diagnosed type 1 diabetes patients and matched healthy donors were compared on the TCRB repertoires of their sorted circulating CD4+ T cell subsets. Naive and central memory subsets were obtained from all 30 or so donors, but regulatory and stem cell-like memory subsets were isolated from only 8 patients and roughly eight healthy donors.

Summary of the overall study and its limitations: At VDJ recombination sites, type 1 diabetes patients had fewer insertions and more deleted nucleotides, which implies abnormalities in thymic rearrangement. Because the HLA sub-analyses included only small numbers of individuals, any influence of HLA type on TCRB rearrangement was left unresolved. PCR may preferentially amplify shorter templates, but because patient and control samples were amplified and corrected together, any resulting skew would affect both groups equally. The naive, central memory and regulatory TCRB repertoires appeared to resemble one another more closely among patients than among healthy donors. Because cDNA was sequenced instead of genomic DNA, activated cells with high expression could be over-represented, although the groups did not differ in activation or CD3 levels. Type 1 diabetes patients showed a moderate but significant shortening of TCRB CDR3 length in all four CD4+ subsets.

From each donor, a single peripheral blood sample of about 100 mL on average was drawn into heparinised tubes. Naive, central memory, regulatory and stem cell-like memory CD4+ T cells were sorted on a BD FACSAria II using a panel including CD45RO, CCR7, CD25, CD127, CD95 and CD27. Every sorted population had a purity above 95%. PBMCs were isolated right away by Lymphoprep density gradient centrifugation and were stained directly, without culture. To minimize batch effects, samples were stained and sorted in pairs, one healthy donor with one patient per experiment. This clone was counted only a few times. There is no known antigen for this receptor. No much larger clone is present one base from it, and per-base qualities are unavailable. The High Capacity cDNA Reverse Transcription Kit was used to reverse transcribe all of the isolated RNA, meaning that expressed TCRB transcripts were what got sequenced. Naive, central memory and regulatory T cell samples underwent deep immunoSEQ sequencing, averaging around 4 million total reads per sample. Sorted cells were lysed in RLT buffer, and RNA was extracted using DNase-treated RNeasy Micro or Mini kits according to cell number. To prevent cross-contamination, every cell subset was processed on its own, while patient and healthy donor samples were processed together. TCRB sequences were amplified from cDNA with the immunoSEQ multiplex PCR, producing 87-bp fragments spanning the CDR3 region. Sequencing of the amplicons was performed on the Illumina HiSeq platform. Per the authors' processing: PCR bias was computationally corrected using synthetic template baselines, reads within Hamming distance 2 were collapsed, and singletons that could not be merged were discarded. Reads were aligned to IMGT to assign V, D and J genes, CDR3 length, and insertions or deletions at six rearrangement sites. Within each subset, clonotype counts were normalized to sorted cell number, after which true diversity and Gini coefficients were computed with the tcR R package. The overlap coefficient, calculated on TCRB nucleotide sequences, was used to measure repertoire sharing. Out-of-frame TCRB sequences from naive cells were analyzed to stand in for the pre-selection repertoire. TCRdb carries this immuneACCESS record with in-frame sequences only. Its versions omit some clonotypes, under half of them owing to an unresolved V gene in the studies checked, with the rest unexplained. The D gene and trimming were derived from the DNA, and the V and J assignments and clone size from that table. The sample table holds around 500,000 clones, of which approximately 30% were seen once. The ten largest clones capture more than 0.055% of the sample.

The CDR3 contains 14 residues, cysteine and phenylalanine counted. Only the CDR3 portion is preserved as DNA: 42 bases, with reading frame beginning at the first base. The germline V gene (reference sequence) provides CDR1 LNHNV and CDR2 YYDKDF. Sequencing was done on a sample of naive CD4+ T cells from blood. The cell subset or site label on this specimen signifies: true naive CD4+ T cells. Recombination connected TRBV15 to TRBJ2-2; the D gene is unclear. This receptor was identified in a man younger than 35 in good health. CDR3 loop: CADPRSANTGELFF. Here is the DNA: TGTGCGGACCCCCGCAGTGCGAACACCGGGGAGCTGTTTTTT.